Listed below are T cell receptor beta chains from one sample, sequenced in a study of blood T cells in healthy people across ages. One entry per CDR3 protein, called by TCRdb with MiXCR from the 5' RACE reads. This table has around 400,000 distinct CDR3 sequences, more than 45% appearing once. Sequenced input: blood. The source is a man aged 55 to 70 in good health. The CDR3 runs from the conserved cysteine through the conserved F or W. D genes are given only for firm matches. Rows may omit the clone size; those that give it use once, few, many or a size class.

j_call | clone_size | d_call | v_call | cdr3_nt | cdr3_aa
TRBJ2-4 | NA | NA | TRBV30 | TGTGCCTGGAGTGTGGGCCTCGGCAAAAACATTCAGTACTTC | CAWSVGLGKNIQYF
TRBJ1-1 | NA | TRBD1 | TRBV4-3 | TGCGCCAGCAGCCAAGAACAGGGGGGCACTGAAGCTTTCTTT | CASSQEQGGTEAFF
TRBJ2-6 | NA | NA | TRBV28 | TGTGCCAGCAGTTTAGGTAACTCTGGGGCCAACGTCCTGACTTTC | CASSLGNSGANVLTF
TRBJ2-3 | NA | NA | TRBV7-2 | TGTGCCAGCAGCTTAGCCCCAGATACGCAGTATTTT | CASSLAPDTQYF
TRBJ2-3 | NA | TRBD2 | TRBV7-2 | TGTGCCAGCGTCTCCCCTGGTAGCGGGCCAGGCACAGATACGCAGTATTTT | CASVSPGSGPGTDTQYF
TRBJ2-1 | NA | NA | TRBV11-1 | TGTGCCAGCAGCTTAGGCCGTGGGGGGAGGACCCACAATGAGCAGTTCTTC | CASSLGRGGRTHNEQFF
TRBJ2-3 | few | NA | TRBV20-1 | TGCAGTGCCAATAAAGGACTAGCAGGGGGTGGGGATACGCAGTATTTT | CSANKGLAGGGDTQYF
TRBJ2-3 | NA | NA | TRBV25-1 | TGTGCCAGCAACAGCGGGTTCACAGATACGCAGTATTTT | CASNSGFTDTQYF
TRBJ2-7 | NA | NA | TRBV6-1 | TGTGCCAGCTCCGACCGCGAGGTGGGGGGACCCCTCTCTTACGAGCAGTACTTC | CASSDREVGGPLSYEQYF
TRBJ1-2 | few | NA | TRBV29-1 | TGCAGCGTGGAGCTCGGGAACTATGGCTACACCTTC | CSVELGNYGYTF
TRBJ1-6 | NA | TRBD1 | TRBV20-1 | TGCAGTGCTAGAACCAACAGGGGGTATAATTCACCCCTCCACTTT | CSARTNRGYNSPLHF
TRBJ2-1 | NA | TRBD2 | TRBV5-1 | TGCGCCAGCAGCCAAAGACCCGAACTAGCGACCCGATACAATGAGCAGTTCTTC | CASSQRPELATRYNEQFF
TRBJ2-3 | NA | NA | TRBV7-2 | TGTGCCAGCAGCGAGGGTATGGGAACCTACGAGCAGTATTTT | CASSEGMGTYEQYF
TRBJ1-2 | NA | TRBD1 | TRBV7-9 | TGTGCCAGCAGCTCGACAGGGGGTTCCTATGGCTACACCTTC | CASSSTGGSYGYTF
TRBJ2-7 | NA | NA | TRBV4-3 | TGCGCCAGCAGCCAGGACTTTTACTCCTACGAGCAGTACTTC | CASSQDFYSYEQYF
TRBJ2-7 | few | NA | TRBV29-1 | TGCAGCGTTGCGGGCAGGGTGTTAAACGAGCAGTACTTC | CSVAGRVLNEQYF
TRBJ1-5 | NA | NA | TRBV12-3/TRBV12-4 | TGTGCCAGCAGCAAGGGGCTCAGTCAGCCCCAGCATTTT | CASSKGLSQPQHF
TRBJ2-5 | NA | NA | TRBV7-3 | TGTGCCAGCAGCTTAAGTGGCAGGACTCCGAGGGAGACCCAGTACTTC | CASSLSGRTPRETQYF
TRBJ2-1 | NA | TRBD2 | TRBV7-9 | TGTGCCAGCAGGGGACTAGCGGGAATCTCCTACAATGAGCAGTTCTTC | CASRGLAGISYNEQFF
TRBJ1-2 | NA | NA | TRBV2 | TGTGCCAGCATCGGGCGGTCCTATGGCTACACCTTC | CASIGRSYGYTF
TRBJ2-3 | many | NA | TRBV7-2 | TGTGCCAGCAGCTTAGAGCTCGGCAGGGGGGATTTCACAGATACGCAGTATTTT | CASSLELGRGDFTDTQYF
TRBJ1-2 | NA | NA | TRBV6-5 | TGTGCCAGCAGCCCCCAGAGGACTTATGGCTACACCTTC | CASSPQRTYGYTF
TRBJ2-1 | NA | TRBD2 | TRBV29-1 | TGCAGCGTTCTAGCGGACAATGAGCAGTTCTTC | CSVLADNEQFF
TRBJ1-1 | NA | TRBD1 | TRBV7-2 | TGTGCCAGCAGCTTAGCTGGGACAGGTCGGGGGACTGAAGCTTTCTTT | CASSLAGTGRGTEAFF
TRBJ2-3 | NA | NA | TRBV9 | TGTGCCAGCAGCTCCGGGTCATACACAGATACGCAGTATTTT | CASSSGSYTDTQYF
TRBJ2-6 | NA | TRBD1 | TRBV7-9 | TGTGCCAGCAGCGCAGACAGGGGGCTGTCTGGGGCCAACGTCCTGACTTTC | CASSADRGLSGANVLTF
TRBJ2-7 | NA | TRBD2 | TRBV19 | TGTGCCAGTAGTATTCCAGCGGGAGGTTTGTACGAGCAGTACTTC | CASSIPAGGLYEQYF
TRBJ2-6 | NA | NA | TRBV7-9 | TGTGCCAGCAGCTTAGTCCGGAATTCTGGGGCCAACGTCCTGACTTTC | CASSLVRNSGANVLTF
TRBJ2-5 | few | NA | TRBV4-3 | TGCGCCAGCAGCCAAGATACCGAGAGGGGAGAGACCCAGTACTTC | CASSQDTERGETQYF
TRBJ2-7 | NA | TRBD1 | TRBV6-2/TRBV6-3 | TGTGCCAGCAGCTGGACAGGGGGCACCTACGAGCAGTACTTC | CASSWTGGTYEQYF
TRBJ2-6 | NA | NA | TRBV3-1 | TGTGCCAGCGGACGTCTGACCTCTGGGGCCAACGTCCTGACTTTC | CASGRLTSGANVLTF
TRBJ2-7 | NA | NA | TRBV29-1 | TGCAGCGTTGCCGGCGGACTAAGCTCCTACGAGCAGTACTTC | CSVAGGLSSYEQYF
TRBJ2-1 | NA | NA | TRBV5-6 | TGTGCCAGCAGCTTGTGGCGCGGAAGCTCCTACAATGAGCAGTTCTTC | CASSLWRGSSYNEQFF
TRBJ2-7 | NA | TRBD2 | TRBV4-2 | TGTGCCAGCAGCCAAGAACTAGCGGAGGCCTACGAGCAGTACTTC | CASSQELAEAYEQYF
TRBJ2-5 | NA | NA | TRBV28 | TGTGCCAGCAGTGGTGGGACCAACCAAGAGACCCAGTACTTC | CASSGGTNQETQYF
TRBJ1-2 | NA | NA | TRBV6-2/TRBV6-3 | TGTGCCAGCCGGAGCACGACAGTCGGCTACACCTTC | CASRSTTVGYTF
TRBJ1-2 | few | NA | TRBV6-5 | TGTGCCAGCAGTTATCAGGGGCGGGAGTATGGCTACACCTTC | CASSYQGREYGYTF
TRBJ2-7 | NA | TRBD2 | TRBV7-6 | TGTGCCAGCGGAGATGGACTAGCGGGCTTTCGCGGTTGGTACTTC | CASGDGLAGFRGWYF
TRBJ2-6 | NA | NA | TRBV6-6 | TGTGCCAGCAGGGACCAGGGTTCTGGGGCCAACGTCCTGACTTTC | CASRDQGSGANVLTF
TRBJ2-7 | NA | NA | TRBV2 | TGTGCCAGCAGTCGGGACATCTACTACGAGCAGTACTTC | CASSRDIYYEQYF
TRBJ2-3 | NA | TRBD2 | TRBV7-3 | TGTGCCAGCAGGGCTACGGGGGAGGGAGATACGCAGTATTTT | CASRATGEGDTQYF
TRBJ2-7 | once | TRBD1 | TRBV20-1 | TGCAGTGCTAGGACCGGGACAGGGCCCTACGAGCAGTACTTC | CSARTGTGPYEQYF
TRBJ2-5 | many | NA | TRBV5-1 | TGCGCCAGCAGCTTGGGGACAGCTCAAGAGACCCAGTACTTC | CASSLGTAQETQYF
TRBJ1-2 | NA | NA | TRBV29-1 | TGCAGTGCCCTGGGAGGGGCTGCCTACACCTTC | CSALGGAAYTF
TRBJ2-7 | few | NA | TRBV12-3/TRBV12-4 | TGTGCCAGCAGCTGGGTCAGGAACGAGCAGTACTTC | CASSWVRNEQYF
TRBJ2-1 | NA | NA | TRBV28 | TGTGCCAGCAGCCGGACAGAGGCGCAGTTCTTC | CASSRTEAQFF
TRBJ2-7 | once | NA | TRBV6-2/TRBV6-3 | TGTGCCAGCAGTTACGGCATCTACGAGCAGTACTTC | CASSYGIYEQYF
TRBJ2-1 | NA | NA | TRBV20-1 | TGCAGTGCCGCAGCCCCGAGGGGTGGGCAGTTCTTC | CSAAAPRGGQFF
TRBJ2-1 | NA | TRBD2 | TRBV10-3 | TGTGCCAGCAGTAGGGCGGGAGTGGAGGGCAATGAGCAGTTCTTC | CASSRAGVEGNEQFF
TRBJ2-7 | NA | TRBD2 | TRBV28 | TGTGCCAGCAGGCGGGGGGCCGGAGGTTCCGAGCAGTACTTC | CASRRGAGGSEQYF
TRBJ1-2 | NA | NA | TRBV28 | TGTGCCAGCAGCCCAGTCCAGGGGAACTATGGCTACACCTTC | CASSPVQGNYGYTF
TRBJ2-1 | many | TRBD2 | TRBV12-3/TRBV12-4 | TGTGCCAGCAGTTTAGGACTAGCGGGAGGGGATGAGCAGTTCTTC | CASSLGLAGGDEQFF
TRBJ2-1 | many | TRBD2 | TRBV14 | TGTGCCAGCAGCCAACGCCGGACTAGCGGGATGAGGAATGAGCAGTTCTTC | CASSQRRTSGMRNEQFF
TRBJ1-1 | NA | TRBD1 | TRBV29-1 | TGCAGCGTTAAACAGGGGCGGGGTGAAGCTTTCTTT | CSVKQGRGEAFF